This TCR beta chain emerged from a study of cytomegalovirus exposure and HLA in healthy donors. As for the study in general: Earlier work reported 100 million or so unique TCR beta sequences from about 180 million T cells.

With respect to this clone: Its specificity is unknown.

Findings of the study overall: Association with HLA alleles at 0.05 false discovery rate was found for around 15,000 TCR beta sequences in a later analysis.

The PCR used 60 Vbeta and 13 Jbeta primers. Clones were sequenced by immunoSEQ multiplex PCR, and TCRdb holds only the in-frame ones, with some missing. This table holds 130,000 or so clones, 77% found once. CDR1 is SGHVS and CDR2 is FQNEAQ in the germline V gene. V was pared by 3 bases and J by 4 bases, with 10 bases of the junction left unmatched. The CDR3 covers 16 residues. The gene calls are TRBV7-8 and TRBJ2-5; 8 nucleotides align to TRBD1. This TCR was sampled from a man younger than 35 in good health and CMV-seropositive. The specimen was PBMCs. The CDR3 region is CASSFQRQGQGETQYF. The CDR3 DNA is TGTGCCAGCAGCTTCCAAAGACAGGGGCAAGGAGAGACCCAGTACTTC.